This T cell receptor (beta chain) was captured in a study of Graves' ophthalmopathy and Graves' hyperthyroidism. RNA transcripts were the source from which TCR beta CDR3 regions were amplified. RT-PCR with HTBI primers came first, then second-round multiplex PCR. TCRdb independently ran MiXCR on the multiplex PCR reads; one entry per CDR3 protein. The data contain about 210,000 distinct CDR3 sequences, 25% to 35% of them seen just once; the ten biggest clones take up over 7.5%. CDR3 length equals 11 residues. The ends were cut back, 10 bases at V and 8 bases at J, with 14 bases in the middle. This clonotype was counted only a few times.

J is TRBJ1-2 and V is TRBV12-3 or TRBV12-4; D uncertain. This receptor was taken from a man between 50 and 59 years old with Graves' ophthalmopathy. Sequenced input: peripheral blood. The CDR3 region is CATEDYWGYTF. DNA of the CDR3: TGTGCCACCGAAGACTACTGGGGCTACACCTTC.